A selection of T cell receptor beta chains follows, all from one sample in a study of blood T cell repertoires in COVID-19. TCRdb keeps only in-frame clones here, not all; method: immunoSEQ multiplex PCR. The sample yields under 200,000 clones, about 88% seen once. Material for sequencing was peripheral blood. The receptors were sampled from a man aged 40-49 years with acute or convalescent COVID-19. The CDR3 runs from the conserved cysteine through the conserved F or W. A D gene is named only where the DNA matches it firmly. Clone size is given for some rows only: seen once, a few or many times, or a class if the clone is expanded.

CDR3: CASSQNQETQYF; DNA: TGTGCCAGCAGCCAGAACCAAGAGACCCAGTACTTC; J: TRBJ2-5; size: NA; D: NA; V: TRBV2
CDR3: CASRTGYTNEKLFF; DNA: TGCGCCAGCAGGACAGGATATACTAATGAAAAACTGTTTTTT; J: TRBJ1-4; size: NA; D: NA; V: TRBV5-1
CDR3: CASSHGGNEQFF; DNA: TGTGCCAGCAGCCACGGGGGGAATGAGCAGTTCTTC; J: TRBJ2-1; size: NA; D: TRBD2; V: TRBV12-3/TRBV12-4
CDR3: CATSRAVASGFYEQYF; DNA: TGTGCCACCAGCAGAGCCGTTGCGTCGGGATTCTACGAGCAGTACTTC; J: TRBJ2-7; size: NA; D: NA; V: TRBV15
CDR3: CASGGAEAFF; DNA: TGTGCCAGCGGGGGGGCTGAAGCTTTCTTT; J: TRBJ1-1; size: NA; D: NA; V: TRBV7-8
CDR3: CASSSGMTSLGETQYF; DNA: TGTGCCAGCAGCTCTGGGATGACTAGTCTTGGAGAGACCCAGTACTTC; J: TRBJ2-5; size: NA; D: NA; V: TRBV3-1/TRBV3-2
CDR3: CASSSPGHSNYGYTF; DNA: TGTGCCAGCAGCTCCCCGGGACACTCAAACTATGGCTACACCTTC; J: TRBJ1-2; size: NA; D: NA; V: TRBV7-9
CDR3: CASSGSGTLNTEAFF; DNA: TGTGCCAGTAGTGGCTCTGGGACACTGAACACTGAAGCTTTCTTT; J: TRBJ1-1; size: NA; D: NA; V: TRBV19
CDR3: CASSEEPFHGYTF; DNA: TGTGCCAGCAGTGAAGAGCCGTTTCATGGCTACACCTTC; J: TRBJ1-2; size: once; D: NA; V: TRBV2
CDR3: CASSSGLDNEKLFF; DNA: TGTGCCAGCAGCTCGGGACTGGATAATGAAAAACTGTTTTTT; J: TRBJ1-4; size: NA; D: NA; V: TRBV7-9
CDR3: CASSTEETQYF; DNA: TGTGCCAGTAGTACTGAAGAGACCCAGTACTTC; J: TRBJ2-5; size: NA; D: NA; V: TRBV19
CDR3: CASSPGGGDQPQHF; DNA: TGTGCCAGCAGCCCCGGGGGGGGTGATCAGCCCCAGCATTTT; J: TRBJ1-5; size: NA; D: NA; V: TRBV3-1/TRBV3-2
CDR3: CASSLRNEKLFF; DNA: TGTGCCAGCAGTTTACGTAATGAAAAACTGTTTTTT; J: TRBJ1-4; size: NA; D: NA; V: TRBV12-3/TRBV12-4
CDR3: CAIKGAGGSAGELFF; DNA: TGTGCCATCAAAGGAGCAGGGGGCTCGGCCGGGGAGCTGTTTTTT; J: TRBJ2-2; size: NA; D: TRBD1; V: TRBV10-3
CDR3: CSARVRYGYTF; DNA: TGCAGTGCTAGAGTGCGATATGGCTACACCTTC; J: TRBJ1-2; size: NA; D: NA; V: TRBV20-1
CDR3: CASLELETVTYEQYF; DNA: TGTGCCAGCCTTGAACTCGAGACAGTCACCTACGAGCAGTACTTC; J: TRBJ2-7; size: NA; D: NA; V: TRBV6-5
CDR3: CASSKGGFPGEETQYF; DNA: TGTGCCAGCAGCAAAGGGGGGTTCCCAGGGGAAGAGACCCAGTACTTC; J: TRBJ2-5; size: NA; D: NA; V: TRBV21-1
CDR3: CASSQLHTGAPSTDTQYF; DNA: TGCGCCAGCAGCCAGCTACACACAGGCGCTCCTAGCACAGATACGCAGTATTTT; J: TRBJ2-3; size: NA; D: NA; V: TRBV4-3
CDR3: CASVQGGNSYEQYF; DNA: TGTGCCAGCGTCCAAGGGGGTAACTCCTACGAGCAGTACTTC; J: TRBJ2-7; size: NA; D: NA; V: TRBV5-5
CDR3: CASSPLQGSEQYF; DNA: TGTGCCAGCTCACCACTGCAGGGGAGCGAGCAGTACTTC; J: TRBJ2-7; size: NA; D: NA; V: TRBV18
CDR3: CAISDPRVNVDSPLHF; DNA: TGTGCCATCAGTGACCCCAGGGTCAACGTGGATTCACCCCTCCACTTT; J: TRBJ1-6; size: NA; D: NA; V: TRBV10-3
CDR3: CASSSRTGTTEAFF; DNA: TGTGCCAGCAGCTCCCGGACAGGTACCACTGAAGCTTTCTTT; J: TRBJ1-1; size: NA; D: TRBD1; V: TRBV7-9
CDR3: CASSSTGGTDTQYF; DNA: TGCGCCAGCAGCTCAACAGGGGGAACAGATACGCAGTATTTT; J: TRBJ2-3; size: NA; D: TRBD1; V: TRBV5-1
CDR3: CASRERGGNTEAFF; DNA: TGTGCCAGCAGAGAGAGGGGAGGGAACACTGAAGCTTTCTTT; J: TRBJ1-1; size: NA; D: NA; V: TRBV6-5
CDR3: CASSQDELLRTF; DNA: TGCGCCAGCAGCCAAGATGAGCTGCTTCGCACCTTC; J: TRBJ1-2; size: NA; D: NA; V: TRBV4-3
CDR3: CASSISGEGYGYTF; DNA: TGTGCCAGTAGTATATCCGGGGAAGGCTATGGCTACACCTTC; J: TRBJ1-2; size: NA; D: NA; V: TRBV19
CDR3: CASSAYSGRDRGLTEAFF; DNA: TGTGCCAGCAGCGCCTACTCGGGGAGGGACAGGGGGCTCACTGAAGCTTTCTTT; J: TRBJ1-1; size: NA; D: TRBD1; V: TRBV9
CDR3: CASSGPLITGESTGELFF; DNA: TGCGCCAGCAGTGGCCCCCTAATCACAGGGGAGAGCACCGGGGAGCTGTTTTTT; J: TRBJ2-2; size: NA; D: TRBD1; V: TRBV10-1